Below are 11 T cell receptor beta chains sequenced from a single sample in a study of T-cell reconstitution after alpha-beta-depleted transplantation in children. Researchers prepared the TCRbeta library using unique molecular identifiers, the study reports. MiXCR, run by TCRdb on the PCR reads, gives a single entry per CDR3 protein. The data contain hundreds of thousands of distinct CDR3 sequences, over 9.5% of them singletons. Material: PBMCs, obtained before TCRalphabeta/CD19-depleted stem cell transplant. All receptors derive from a child aged 2 to 10 with inherited bone marrow failure, due to receive a stem cell transplant.

This clonotype was counted many times. The chain employs TRBV20-1 and TRBJ1-5; no clear D gene. Trimming shortened V by 4 bases and J by 2 bases, and 9 bases separated the two germline ends. The CDR3 length is 13 residues. CDR1 is DFQATT and CDR2 is SNEGSKA in the germline V gene (reference sequence). CDR3 sequence reads: CSAKEGGNQPQHF. For the CDR3, the DNA is TGCAGTGCTAAAGAGGGTGGCAATCAGCCCCAGCATTTT.

This clonotype showed up many times. The DNA for the CDR3 is TGCAGTGCGGAAAGTGGAGACGAGCAGTACTTC. Translated, it gives CSAESGDEQYF. The rearrangement uses TRBV20-1 and TRBJ2-7; no reliable D call. The CDR3 runs 11 residues. Germline CDR1 reads DFQATT; CDR2 reads SNEGSKA (reference sequence). V gave up 6 bases and J gave up 5 bases, with 11 bases separating them.

This clonotype came up many times. This chain uses TRBV11-2 with TRBJ2-3, with D perhaps assigned TRBD1 or TRBD2 (5 bases each). From germline, CDR1 is SGHAT and CDR2 FQNNGV. This CDR3 comprises 13 residues. Between the trimmed V and J ends, which lost 4 bases and 4 bases, there was a span of 9 bases. Here the CDR3 reads CASSSMGADTQYF. DNA of the CDR3: TGTGCCAGCAGCTCGATGGGGGCAGATACGCAGTATTTT.

The sample holds many counts of this clonotype. The chain joins TRBV5-1 to TRBJ2-1; 9 nucleotides align to TRBD2. Trimming at V came to 0 bases and at J to 6 bases, leaving 7 bases not matched to a gene. The CDR3 consists of 16 residues. In germline, CDR1 is SGHRS, CDR2 YFSETQ. CDR3 in DNA: TGCGCCAGCAGCTTGGGCAGTAGCGGGAGTGTCAATGAGCAGTTCTTC. It specifies CASSLGSSGSVNEQFF.

This clonotype was counted at least ten times. The chain recombines TRBV7-2 with TRBJ2-1; D is unclear. This CDR3 spans 15 amino acids. Between the trimmed V and J ends, which lost 1 base and 4 bases, there was a span of 11 bases. CDR1 and CDR2 from the germline V gene are SGHTA and FQGNSA. CDR3 region: CASSLVNPGYNEQFF. The CDR3 region has the DNA TGTGCCAGCAGCTTAGTGAATCCGGGTTACAATGAGCAGTTCTTC.

This clonotype was recorded many times. The genes are TRBV5-1 and TRBJ1-4; 7 bases line up with TRBD1. After removal of 5 bases from V and 3 bases from J, the junction contained 7 bases not matched to a gene. Germline V gene data show CDR1 as SGHRS and CDR2 as YFSETQ. This CDR3 is built from 15 residues. CDR3 loop: CASRGQQGPNEKLFF. The CDR3 bases are TGCGCCAGCAGGGGTCAACAGGGGCCTAATGAAAAACTGTTTTTT.

This clonotype has ten or more counts. The chain couples TRBV5-1 to TRBJ2-5; D gene ambiguous. This CDR3 spans 15 amino acids. Per germline, CDR1 SGHRS and CDR2 YFSETQ. V lost 1 base and J lost 1, with 11 bases in between. The CDR3 is CASSLLQDLQETQYF. CDR3 sequence (DNA): TGCGCCAGCAGCTTGCTTCAGGACCTCCAAGAGACCCAGTACTTC.

A remark on this clonotype: The junction differs from germline at one of its ends, possibly a read error. The chain employs TRBV5-1 and TRBJ2-1, with 7 bases matching TRBD1. CDR3 length: 14 amino acids. CDR1 is SGHRS, CDR2 YFSETQ, per germline. The CDR3 loop is CASSFSRTGNEEFF. DNA of the CDR3: TGCGCCAGCAGCTTTTCCCGGACAGGCAATGAGGAGTTCTTC.

At least ten counts were recorded for this clonotype. The chain links TRBV20-1 to TRBJ2-5; weak D call: TRBD2 (5 bases). This CDR3 region has 15 residues. Germline V CDR1 and CDR2: DFQATT, SNEGSKA (reference sequence). Between the trimmed V and J ends, which lost 2 bases and 4 bases, there was a span of 17 bases. The CDR3 spells CSARPTSWTGETQYF. The CDR3 bases are TGCAGTGCTAGACCAACCTCTTGGACTGGAGAGACCCAGTACTTC.

This clonotype turned up a few times. The J gene is TRBJ2-5, the V gene TRBV6-1, with D unresolved. The germline CDR1 and CDR2 sequences are MNHNS and SASEGT. The CDR3 is made up of 13 amino acids. Trimming stripped 6 bases from V and 6 bases from J, with 14 bases between. CDR3 bases: TGTGCCAGCAGACGAGTAATCGATCAGACCCAGTACTTC. This translates into CASRRVIDQTQYF.

This clonotype was recorded many times. The chain uses TRBV9 and TRBJ2-1, with TRBD2 identical over 10 bases. Germline CDR1 is SGDLS and CDR2 is YYNGEE. The CDR3 has 15 residues. V lost 5 bases to trimming and J lost 4 bases; unmatched junction nucleotides: 6. CDR3 coding DNA: TGTGCCAGCAGTGGGACTAGCGTGCGGTACAATGAGCAGTTCTTC. This codes for CASSGTSVRYNEQFF.